Reported below is one T cell receptor (beta chain). Its antigen has not been determined. Per-base quality was not reported, and no clone a single base away is much larger than it. Participants in the prospective study were enrolled through a virtual design, were aged about 18 to 90 years, and lived in roughly 25 United States geographic areas. To assign participants to cohorts, the prospective study relied on clinical history that participants themselves reported in a screening survey and a study questionnaire. Recovered participants in ImmuneRACE Cohort 3 were defined by two consecutive negative NP/OP PCR tests, clearance by a healthcare professional, or resolution of symptoms. Mobile phlebotomists in the prospective study collected whole blood, serum and a nasopharyngeal or oropharyngeal swab from every participant. Prospective study participants could optionally give additional blood draws and questionnaires over an approximately 2-month period. Before DNA extraction, blood samples from the prospective study were shipped at room temperature or frozen.

The germline V gene sets CDR1 to SGHRS and CDR2 to YFSETQ. V is shortened by 4 bases, J by 6 bases, and the region joining them spans 19 bases. The CDR3 covers 16 residues, taking in both the cysteine and the phenylalanine. Left in the record is the CDR3 DNA by itself, 48 bases read in frame from the first base. TCRbeta CDR3 regions were amplified from genomic DNA using the immunoSEQ Assay, a bias-controlled multiplex PCR. In the paper's pipeline: Nucleated cell counts per sample were estimated from amplification of reference gene primers within the assay. To quantify the absolute abundance of each unique TCRbeta CDR3 rearrangement, sequence reads were collapsed and filtered. Productive Simpson clonality was computed per sample as the square root of Simpson's diversity index over productive rearrangements. TCRdb mirrors the immuneACCESS table, restricted to in-frame sequences. Some clones are absent from its copies; in checked studies, under half trace to an unresolved V gene, and the reason for the others is unknown. V, J and clone size derive from that table, while D and trimming were established from the DNA sequence. The sample profile shows more than 300,000 clones; more than 70% of them were found once. 1.2% of the sample belongs to the ten largest clones.

This sample stems from a study of blood T cell repertoires in COVID-19 (dated by TCRdb to the early 2020s). Looking at the study overall: Samples from collaborators originated in the United States, Italy and Spain and spanned both the acute and convalescent phases of COVID-19. The material from the prospective study consisted of cDNA or gDNA derived from T cells, B-cell-depleted T cells, or PBMCs. Subjects who had been exposed to COVID-19, were actively infected with it, or had recovered from it provided the deeply sampled blood TCRbeta repertoires that made up the dataset. A freely available public database, intended as a resource for researchers studying the immune response to SARS-CoV-2, is where the repertoires were released. Samples were obtained from the ongoing ImmuneRACE study (first 160 participants) and from 1,000 to 1,500 subjects provided by 6 global collaborators. A de-identified subject ID, COVID-19 status, age in years and sex were almost always included in the sample metadata. Where HLA class I and class II types were available, the types were taken from metadata supplied by the sample provider, not from assay-based typing. What the research found in general, with its limitations: Clinical and demographic metadata were provided uncurated, with the amount varying by source and participant.

Recombination connected TRBV5-1 to TRBJ2-2, and possibly TRBD2, on 6 matching bases. The receptor was derived from a woman between 18 and 30 years old who had recovered from COVID-19. Source material: PBMCs or T cells enriched from blood (not recorded which). The CDR3 protein is CASSPGGGLRAGELFF. The nucleotide sequence is given as TGCGCCAGCAGCCCTGGTGGAGGGCTAAGGGCCGGGGAGCTGTTTTTT.